This T cell receptor (beta chain) is drawn from a study of PD-L1 blockade in urothelial cancer. The overall study: The year 2014 saw patients start atezolizumab, 1,200 mg intravenously every 3 weeks. About nine tenths of the roughly 30 patients comprised males who had bladder-origin urothelial cancer. Individuals in the cohort had been given 0 to 3 earlier chemotherapy regimens.

Produced via immunoSEQ multiplex PCR; TCRdb's table is partial and in-frame only. The sample has roughly 74,000 clones, around 90% seen once. Trimming took 3 bases from V and 10 from J; bases not matched to a gene: 10. CDR3 size: 16 residues. Per the germline V gene, CDR1 is SGHRS and CDR2 is YFSETQ. The V gene is TRBV5-1, the J gene TRBJ1-6; 10 nucleotides line up with TRBD1. The sequenced sample was PBMCs, obtained around atezolizumab (anti-PD-L1) treatment. The receptor's source is a woman aged 70-85 years with urothelial cancer. For the CDR3, the DNA is TGCGCCAGCAGCTCGGGACGGGACAGGGGCAGGTCACCCCTCCACTTT. Protein product: CASSSGRDRGRSPLHF. The whole variable domain, remainder taken from reference TRBV5-1 and TRBJ1-6, is KAGVTQTPRYLIKTRGQQVTLSCSPISGHRSVSWYQQTPGQGLQFLFEYFSETQRNKGNFPGRFSGRQFSNSRSEMNVSTLELGDSALYLCASSSGRDRGRSPLHFGNGTRLTVT.